Shown below are 8 T cell receptor beta chains from a single sample sequenced in a study of vaccination and CD4 T cells after COVID-19. TCRdb reprocessed the PCR reads via MiXCR and lists one record per CDR3 protein. The sample holds around 20,000 distinct CDR3 sequences, around two thirds seen once. Sequencing used CD4+ T cells from blood, obtained after SARS-CoV-2 vaccination. The receptors stem from a human donor who had recovered from COVID-19.

This clonotype was seen more than once but under ten times. The genes are TRBV6-5 and TRBJ1-6; D gene uncertain. The V and J ends lost 2 bases and 7 bases respectively, with 12 bases between them. CDR1 is MNHEY and CDR2 is SVGAGI in the germline V gene. The CDR3 covers 15 residues. CDR3 protein: CASSYRIDGNSPLHF. CDR3 bases: TGTGCCAGCAGTTACCGGATAGATGGGAATTCACCCCTCCACTTT.

This clonotype has only a few counts. The chain employs TRBV19 and TRBJ1-1; D not resolved. Germline CDR1 LNHDA, CDR2 SQIVND (reference sequence). V gave up 5 bases and J gave up 8 bases, with 12 bases separating them. CDR3 length: 12 residues. CDR3 protein: CASSLRRAEAFF. The CDR3 bases are TGTGCCAGTAGTCTAAGACGGGCGGAAGCTTTCTTT.

V gene TRBV6-5 combines with J gene TRBJ1-4; D unresolved. CDR3 length: 17 residues. V was clipped by 2 bases and J by 6 bases, with 19 bases between them. CDR1 is MNHEY and CDR2 is SVGAGI in the germline V gene. The CDR3 spells CASSYPEEGGSDEKLFF. The CDR3 DNA sequence: TGTGCCAGCAGTTACCCCGAGGAGGGAGGATCGGATGAAAAACTGTTTTTT.

The chain joins TRBV7-2 to TRBJ2-3; 8 bases fit TRBD1. There are 15 residues in the CDR3. V gave up 0 bases and J gave up 1 base; unmatched junction bases: 0. Germline lookup yields CDR1 SGHTA and CDR2 FQGNSA. DNA of the CDR3: TGTGCCAGCAGCTTAGCCAGGGGGCGCACAGATACGCAGTATTTT. The encoded protein is CASSLARGRTDTQYF.

The chain links TRBV7-3 to TRBJ1-1, with D unresolved. CDR1 and CDR2 (germline): SGHTA, FQGTGA. The V and J ends lost 3 bases and 2 bases respectively, with 7 bases between them. This CDR3 is 13 amino acids long. This CDR3 reads CASSLLFNTEAFF. The CDR3 nucleotides read TGTGCCAGCAGCTTGCTCTTCAACACTGAAGCTTTCTTT.

This chain connects TRBV20-1 to TRBJ2-2, with TRBD1 as a possible D gene (5 bases). This CDR3 is built from 14 residues. The germline CDR1 and CDR2 sequences are DFQATT and SNEGSKA (reference sequence). V shed 0 bases and J shed 3 bases, with 8 bases lying between them. CDR3 sequence reads: CSARDGADTGELFF. DNA of the CDR3: TGCAGTGCTAGAGATGGGGCTGACACCGGGGAGCTGTTTTTT.

This clonotype was seen a handful of times. V is TRBV7-9 and J is TRBJ1-6, with 8 bases that match TRBD1. Germline V CDR1 and CDR2: SEHNR, FQNEAQ (reference sequence). The CDR3 totals 16 residues. V was pared by 1 base and J by 5 bases, with 4 bases of the junction left unmatched. The CDR3 DNA reads as TGTGCCAGCAGCTTAGTAGGACAGGGAGATAATTCACCCCTCCACTTT. Translating it yields CASSLVGQGDNSPLHF.

The rearrangement links TRBV9 to TRBJ2-1; 10 positions agree with TRBD2. Germline-derived CDR1 and CDR2 are SGDLS and YYNGEE. J was trimmed by 4 bases and V by 4 bases; bases with no gene match: 5. The CDR3 has 15 amino acids. CDR3 coding DNA: TGTGCCAGCAGCCCGACTAGCGGGTTGTACAATGAGCAGTTCTTC. Translation: CASSPTSGLYNEQFF.